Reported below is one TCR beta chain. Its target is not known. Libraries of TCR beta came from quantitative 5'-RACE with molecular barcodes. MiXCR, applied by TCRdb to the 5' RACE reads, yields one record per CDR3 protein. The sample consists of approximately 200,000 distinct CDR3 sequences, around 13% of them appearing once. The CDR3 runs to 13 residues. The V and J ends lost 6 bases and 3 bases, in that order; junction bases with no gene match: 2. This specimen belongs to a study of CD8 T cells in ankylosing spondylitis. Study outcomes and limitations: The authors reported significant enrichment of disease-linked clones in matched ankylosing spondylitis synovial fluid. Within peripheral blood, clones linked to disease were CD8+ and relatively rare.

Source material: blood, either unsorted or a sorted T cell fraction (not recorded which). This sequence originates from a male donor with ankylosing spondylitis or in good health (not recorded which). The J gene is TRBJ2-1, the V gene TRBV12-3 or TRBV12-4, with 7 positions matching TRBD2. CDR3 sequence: CASSGGSYNEQFF. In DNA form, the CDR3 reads TGTGCCAGCAGCGGGGGGAGCTACAATGAGCAGTTCTTC.